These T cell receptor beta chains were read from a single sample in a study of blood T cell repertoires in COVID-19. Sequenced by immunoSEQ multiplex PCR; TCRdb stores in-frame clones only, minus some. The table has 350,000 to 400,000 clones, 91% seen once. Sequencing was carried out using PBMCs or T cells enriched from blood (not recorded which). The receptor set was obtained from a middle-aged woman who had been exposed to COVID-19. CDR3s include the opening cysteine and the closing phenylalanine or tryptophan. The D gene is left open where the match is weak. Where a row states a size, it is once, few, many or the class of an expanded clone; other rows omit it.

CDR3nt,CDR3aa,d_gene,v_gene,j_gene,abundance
TGTGCCAGCAGCCGCGCCAGGGACACTGAAGCTTTCTTT,CASSRARDTEAFF,.,TRBV6-5,TRBJ1-1,.
TGTGCCAGCAGCCAGACGGCGGGAGGACGGACAGATACGCAGTATTTT,CASSQTAGGRTDTQYF,TRBD2,TRBV9,TRBJ2-3,.
TGCGCCAGCAGGGAGGGACAGGAGGTCGGAAAAAACACTGAAGCTTTCTTT,CASREGQEVGKNTEAFF,TRBD1,TRBV5-1,TRBJ1-1,.
TGTGCCAGCAGCGTAGCGGCGGGGCTTTCCTACAATGAGCAGTTCTTC,CASSVAAGLSYNEQFF,.,TRBV9,TRBJ2-1,.
TGTGCCTGGAGTGTCCCGCAGGGCTCTGGAAACACCATATATTTT,CAWSVPQGSGNTIYF,.,TRBV30,TRBJ1-3,.
TGTGCCAGCAGCCAACGGGGGGCGGGCACAGATACGCAGTATTTT,CASSQRGAGTDTQYF,.,TRBV3-1/TRBV3-2,TRBJ2-3,.
TGTGCCAGCAGCGTTCAGGGTCTAAGCTCCTACGAGCAGTACTTC,CASSVQGLSSYEQYF,.,TRBV5-5,TRBJ2-7,.
TGTGCCACCAGTGACCGGACAGGGAACTATGGCTACACCTTC,CATSDRTGNYGYTF,TRBD1,TRBV24-1,TRBJ1-2,once
TGTGCCAGCAGCCAAGCCGCAGGGGGCGGCTACGAGCAGTACTTC,CASSQAAGGGYEQYF,TRBD1,TRBV3-1/TRBV3-2,TRBJ2-7,.
TGTGCCAGCAGCCGACAGGTTACTGAAGCTTTCTTT,CASSRQVTEAFF,.,TRBV12-3/TRBV12-4,TRBJ1-1,.
TGTGCCTGGAGCACTCCGGGACAGGGCCATGGCTACACCTTC,CAWSTPGQGHGYTF,TRBD1,TRBV30,TRBJ1-2,few
TGTGCCACCAGCAGATCACAGAGCTCCTATAATTCACCCCTCCACTTT,CATSRSQSSYNSPLHF,.,TRBV15,TRBJ1-6,.
TGTGCCAGCAGCTTAAGAGGGACAGGGGCACCTCAGCCCCAGCATTTT,CASSLRGTGAPQPQHF,TRBD1,TRBV7-8,TRBJ1-5,.
TGTGCCAGCAGCCACCCAAGGGTAGAGGGAAGTGGAAACACCATATATTTT,CASSHPRVEGSGNTIYF,.,TRBV11-2,TRBJ1-3,.
TGTGCCAGCAGCCCTCAGCAGGGATATTCACCCCTCCACTTT,CASSPQQGYSPLHF,.,TRBV3-1/TRBV3-2,TRBJ1-6,.
TGTGCCAGCACCCGGACTAGCATAAATGCAGATACGCAGTATTTT,CASTRTSINADTQYF,TRBD2,TRBV7-6,TRBJ2-3,.
TGCGCCAGCAGCCCGACAGAGAGGAACACTGAAGCTTTCTTT,CASSPTERNTEAFF,.,TRBV5-1,TRBJ1-1,.
TGTGCCAGCAGCCATTCCCTAGCGAATACGAACACCGGGGAGCTGTTTTTT,CASSHSLANTNTGELFF,.,TRBV14,TRBJ2-2,once
TGTGCCAGCAGTCTCCAGGGGTCGACTGAAGCTTTCTTT,CASSLQGSTEAFF,.,TRBV25-1,TRBJ1-1,.
TGCGCCAGCAGCTTGGTCCGGAACACTGAAGCTTTCTTT,CASSLVRNTEAFF,.,TRBV5-1,TRBJ1-1,.
TGTGCTAGCAGCCCTGGTCCAGGGGACGTGAGTGAAGCTTTCTTT,CASSPGPGDVSEAFF,.,TRBV7-7,TRBJ1-1,.
TGTGCTAGTGGTTTGACCAGAGAAGCTTTCTTT,CASGLTREAFF,.,TRBV12-5,TRBJ1-1,.